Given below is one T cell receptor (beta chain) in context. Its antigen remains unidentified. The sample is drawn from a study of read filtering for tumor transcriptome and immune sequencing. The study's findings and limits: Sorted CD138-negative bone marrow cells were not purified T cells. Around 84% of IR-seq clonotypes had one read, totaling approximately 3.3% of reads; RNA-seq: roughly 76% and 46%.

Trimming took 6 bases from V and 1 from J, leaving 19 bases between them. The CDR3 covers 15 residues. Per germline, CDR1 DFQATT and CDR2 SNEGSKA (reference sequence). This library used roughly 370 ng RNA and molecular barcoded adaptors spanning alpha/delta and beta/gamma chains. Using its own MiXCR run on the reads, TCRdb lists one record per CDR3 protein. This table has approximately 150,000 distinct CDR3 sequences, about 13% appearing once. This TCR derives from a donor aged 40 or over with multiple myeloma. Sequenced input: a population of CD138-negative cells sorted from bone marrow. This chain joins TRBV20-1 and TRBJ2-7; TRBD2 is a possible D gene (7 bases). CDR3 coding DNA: TGCAGTGCGGGGAGGGGGGAGGCCCCATCCTACGAGCAGTACTTC. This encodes CSAGRGEAPSYEQYF.